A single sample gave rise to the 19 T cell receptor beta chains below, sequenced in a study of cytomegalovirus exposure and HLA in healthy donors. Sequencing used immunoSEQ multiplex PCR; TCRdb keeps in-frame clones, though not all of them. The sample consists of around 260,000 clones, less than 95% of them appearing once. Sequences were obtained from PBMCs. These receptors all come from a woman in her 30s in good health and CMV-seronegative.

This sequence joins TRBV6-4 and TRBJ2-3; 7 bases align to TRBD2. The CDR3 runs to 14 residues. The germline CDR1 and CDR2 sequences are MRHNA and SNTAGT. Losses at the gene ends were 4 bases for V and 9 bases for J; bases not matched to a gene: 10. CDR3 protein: CASSAASGVGTQYF. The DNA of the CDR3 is TGTGCCAGCAGTGCGGCTAGCGGAGTCGGGACGCAGTATTTT.

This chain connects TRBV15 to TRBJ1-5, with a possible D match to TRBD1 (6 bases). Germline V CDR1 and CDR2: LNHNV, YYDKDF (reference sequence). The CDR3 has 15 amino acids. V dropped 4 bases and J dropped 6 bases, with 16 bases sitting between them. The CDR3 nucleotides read TGTGCCACCAGCATCGACAGCGGGGGCGGTCAGCCCCAGCATTTT. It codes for CATSIDSGGGQPQHF.

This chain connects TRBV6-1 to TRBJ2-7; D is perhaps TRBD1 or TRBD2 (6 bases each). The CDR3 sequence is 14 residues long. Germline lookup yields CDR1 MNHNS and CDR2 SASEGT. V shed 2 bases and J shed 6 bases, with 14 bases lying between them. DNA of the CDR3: TGTGCCAGCAGTGAAACCCGGCGGGACACCGAGCAGTACTTC. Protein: CASSETRRDTEQYF.

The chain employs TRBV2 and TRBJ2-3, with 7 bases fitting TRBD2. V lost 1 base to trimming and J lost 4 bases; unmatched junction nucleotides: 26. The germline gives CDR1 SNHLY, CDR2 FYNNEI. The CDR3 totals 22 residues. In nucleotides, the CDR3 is TGTGCCAGCAGTGAAGACGCGAGCTGGGGCATACTTGTCGGGAGGTCCCCAGATACGCAGTATTTT. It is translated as CASSEDASWGILVGRSPDTQYF.

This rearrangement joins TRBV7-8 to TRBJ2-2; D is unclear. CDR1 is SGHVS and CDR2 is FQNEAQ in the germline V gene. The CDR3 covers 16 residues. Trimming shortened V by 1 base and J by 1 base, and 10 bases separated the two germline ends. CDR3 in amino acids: CASSLDSTLNTGELFF. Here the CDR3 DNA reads TGTGCCAGCAGCTTAGACTCGACCTTGAACACCGGGGAGCTGTTTTTT.

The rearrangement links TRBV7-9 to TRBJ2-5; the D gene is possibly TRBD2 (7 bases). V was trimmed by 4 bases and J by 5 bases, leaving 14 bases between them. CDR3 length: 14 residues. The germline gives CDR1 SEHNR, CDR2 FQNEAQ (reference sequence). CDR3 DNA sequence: TGTGCCAGCAGCTATACAGGGCGGGAGGAGACCCAGTACTTC. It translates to CASSYTGREETQYF.

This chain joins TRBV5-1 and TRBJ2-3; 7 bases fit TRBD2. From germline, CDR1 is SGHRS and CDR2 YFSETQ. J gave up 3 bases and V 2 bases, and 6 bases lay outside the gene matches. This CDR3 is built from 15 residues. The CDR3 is CASSFSAGVTDTQYF. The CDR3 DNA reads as TGCGCCAGCAGCTTCTCGGCGGGAGTAACAGATACGCAGTATTTT.

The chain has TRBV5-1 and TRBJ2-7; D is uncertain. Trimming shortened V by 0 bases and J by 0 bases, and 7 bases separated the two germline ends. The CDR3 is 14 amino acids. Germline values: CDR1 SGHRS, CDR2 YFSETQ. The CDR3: CASSLEVSSYEQYF. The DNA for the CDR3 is TGCGCCAGCAGCTTGGAGGTCAGCTCCTACGAGCAGTACTTC.

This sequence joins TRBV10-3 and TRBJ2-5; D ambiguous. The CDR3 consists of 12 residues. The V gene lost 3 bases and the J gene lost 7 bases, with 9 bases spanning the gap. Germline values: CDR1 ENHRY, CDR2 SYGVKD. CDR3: CAISERSGTQYF. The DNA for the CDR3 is TGTGCCATCAGTGAAAGGTCAGGGACCCAGTACTTC.

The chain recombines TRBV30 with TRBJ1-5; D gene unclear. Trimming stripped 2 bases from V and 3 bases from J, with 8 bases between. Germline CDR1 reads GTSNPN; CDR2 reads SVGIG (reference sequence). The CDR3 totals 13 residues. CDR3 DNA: TGTGCCTGGAGTCGAGAGATCAATCAGCCCCAGCATTTT. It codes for CAWSREINQPQHF.

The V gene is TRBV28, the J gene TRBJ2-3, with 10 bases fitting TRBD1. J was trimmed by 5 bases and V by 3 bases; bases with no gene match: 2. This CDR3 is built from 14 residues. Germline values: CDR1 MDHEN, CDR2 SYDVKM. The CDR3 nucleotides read TGTGCCAGCAGTTTTCGGACAGGGGGAGATACGCAGTATTTT. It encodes CASSFRTGGDTQYF.

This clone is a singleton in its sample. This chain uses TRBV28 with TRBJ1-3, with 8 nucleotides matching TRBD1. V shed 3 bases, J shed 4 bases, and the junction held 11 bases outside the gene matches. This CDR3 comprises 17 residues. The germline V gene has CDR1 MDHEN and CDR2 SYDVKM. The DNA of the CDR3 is TGTGCCAGCAGTTTGCCTCAGGGGGCGTTTTCGGGAAACACCATATATTTT. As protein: CASSLPQGAFSGNTIYF. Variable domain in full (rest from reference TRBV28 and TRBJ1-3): DVKVTQSSRYLVKRTGEKVFLECVQDMDHENMFWYRQDPGLGLRLIYFSYDVKMKEKGDIPEGYSVSREKKERFSLILESASTNQTSMYLCASSLPQGAFSGNTIYFGEGSWLTVV.

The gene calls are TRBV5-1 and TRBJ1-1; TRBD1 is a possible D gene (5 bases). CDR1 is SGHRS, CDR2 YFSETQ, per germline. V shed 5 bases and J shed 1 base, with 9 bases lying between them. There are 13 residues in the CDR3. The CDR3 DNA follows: TGCGCCAGCAGTTGGGGACGGAACACTGAAGCTTTCTTT. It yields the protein CASSWGRNTEAFF.

The CDR3 DNA follows: TGTGCCAGCAGGCCTCGACAGGGATTAAATCAGCCCCAGCATTTT. Its translation: CASRPRQGLNQPQHF. The V gene is TRBV6-1, the J gene TRBJ1-5; 7 positions agree with TRBD1. The germline CDR1 and CDR2 sequences are MNHNS and SASEGT. V was pared by 6 bases and J by 4 bases, with 9 bases of the junction left unmatched. This CDR3 region has 15 residues.

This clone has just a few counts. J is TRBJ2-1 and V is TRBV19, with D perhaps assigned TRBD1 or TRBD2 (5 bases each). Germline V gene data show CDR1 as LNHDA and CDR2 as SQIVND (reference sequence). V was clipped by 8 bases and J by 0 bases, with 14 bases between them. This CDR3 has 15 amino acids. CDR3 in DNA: TGTGCCAGTTCCTGGGGGTCAAGCTCCTACAATGAGCAGTTCTTC. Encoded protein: CASSWGSSSYNEQFF.

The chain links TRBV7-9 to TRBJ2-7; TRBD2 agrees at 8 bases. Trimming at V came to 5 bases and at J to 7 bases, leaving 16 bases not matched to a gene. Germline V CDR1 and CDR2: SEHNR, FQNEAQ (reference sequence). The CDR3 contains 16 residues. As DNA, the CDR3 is TGTGCCAGCAGCGCGAACCGGGGACTAGGAGGTTATGAGCAGTACTTC. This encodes CASSANRGLGGYEQYF.

The CDR3 region has the DNA TGTGCCAGCAGCCAAGATTTATCGGGGGAATACGAGCAGTACTTC. Translation gives CASSQDLSGEYEQYF. The chain carries TRBV4-2 and TRBJ2-7; tentative D call: TRBD2 (6 bases). The germline V and J ends were trimmed by 0 bases and 4 bases, with 13 bases remaining between them. In germline, CDR1 is LGHNA, CDR2 YNFKEQ. The length of the CDR3 is 15 residues.

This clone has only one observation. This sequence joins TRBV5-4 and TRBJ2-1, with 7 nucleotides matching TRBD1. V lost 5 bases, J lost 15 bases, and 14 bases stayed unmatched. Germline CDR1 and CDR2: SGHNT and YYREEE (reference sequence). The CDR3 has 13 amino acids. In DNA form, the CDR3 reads TGTGCCAGCAGAAGTCCTGACAGGGAGATGTGGTTCTTC. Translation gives CASRSPDREMWFF.

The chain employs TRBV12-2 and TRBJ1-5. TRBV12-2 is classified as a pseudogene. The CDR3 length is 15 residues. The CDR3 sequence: CASRPRQRKIQPQHF. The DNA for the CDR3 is TGTGCAAGTCGTCCCCGCCAACGGAAGATTCAGCCCCAGCATTTT.